What follows are 14 T cell receptor beta chains derived from one specimen sequenced in a study of T cell responses to AZD1222 COVID-19 vaccine. TCRdb's table, derived via immunoSEQ multiplex PCR, lists solely in-frame clones and lacks some. Of about 140,000 clones in the sample, almost 95% are singletons; the top ten hold roughly 3.6%. Sequenced material: peripheral blood, taken 28 days after the second AZD1222 dose. These receptors were collected from an adult who received the AZD1222 COVID-19 vaccine.

The chain carries TRBV5-5 and TRBJ1-1; a possible D gene is TRBD1 (5 bases). The CDR3 is 15 residues long. V lost 3 bases to trimming and J lost 4 bases, with 16 bases between them. Germline V gene lookup returns CDR1 SGHKS and CDR2 YYEKEE (reference sequence). Here the CDR3 reads CASSWGTYEGTEAFF. The DNA for the CDR3 is TGTGCCAGCAGCTGGGGGACCTACGAGGGCACTGAAGCTTTCTTT.

The rearrangement joins TRBV20-1 to TRBJ2-3; D is unclear. Germline V gene sequence: CDR1 DFQATT, CDR2 SNEGSKA (reference sequence). V was pared by 3 bases and J by 0 bases, with 13 bases between. CDR3 length: 15 amino acids. CDR3 in amino acids: CSASVVRKSTDTQYF. The CDR3 DNA sequence: TGCAGTGCTAGTGTTGTACGGAAAAGCACAGATACGCAGTATTTT.

The chain combines TRBV2 with TRBJ2-3; 16 bases are shared with TRBD2. Germline V gene sequence: CDR1 SNHLY, CDR2 FYNNEI. The CDR3 spans 15 residues. The V and J ends lost 8 bases and 4 bases, in that order; junction bases with no gene match: 3. The CDR3 sequence: CASRGTSGRADTQYF. In DNA, the CDR3 is TGTGCCAGCCGCGGGACTAGCGGGAGGGCAGATACGCAGTATTTT.

The chain employs TRBV9 and TRBJ2-2; D is perhaps TRBD1 (5 bases). This CDR3 contains 15 residues. Germline-derived CDR1 and CDR2 are SGDLS and YYNGEE. Deletions cut 0 bases from V and 9 bases from J, with 15 bases between. DNA of the CDR3: TGTGCCAGCAGCGTAGATACCTCGGCAGGGCGGGAGCTGTTTTTT. This translates into CASSVDTSAGRELFF. The whole variable domain, filled in from reference TRBV9 and TRBJ2-2, reads DSGVTQTPKHLITATGQRVTLRCSPRSGDLSVYWYQQSLDQGLQFLIQYYNGEERAKGNILERFSAQQFPDLHSELNLSSLELGDSALYFCASSVDTSAGRELFFGEGSRLTVL.

The genes are TRBV9 and TRBJ1-2, with TRBD1 matching over 10 bases. Germline CDR1 and CDR2: SGDLS and YYNGEE. This CDR3 has 14 amino acids. Losses at the gene ends were 2 bases for V and 8 bases for J; bases not matched to a gene: 6. The CDR3 sequence: CASSVGQGEEGYTF. DNA of the CDR3: TGTGCCAGCAGCGTCGGACAGGGGGAGGAAGGCTACACCTTC.

The chain recombines TRBV19 with TRBJ2-2; perhaps D is TRBD1 or TRBD2 (5 bases each). This CDR3 region has 16 residues. Germline CDR1 reads LNHDA; CDR2 reads SQIVND (reference sequence). The ends were cut back, 3 bases at V and 3 bases at J, with 14 bases in the middle. Here the CDR3 reads CASSMFGGSDTGELFF. The CDR3 DNA follows: TGTGCCAGTAGTATGTTTGGGGGTTCGGACACCGGGGAGCTGTTTTTT.

The CDR3 DNA reads TGTGCCAGTATAGACGGGGGGGGACCCGGGGAGCTGTTTTTT. This translates into CASIDGGGPGELFF. The J gene is TRBJ2-2, the V gene TRBV19, with 8 bases aligning to TRBD2. This CDR3 contains 14 residues. Per germline, CDR1 LNHDA and CDR2 SQIVND (reference sequence). With V trimmed by 7 bases and J by 6 bases, 7 bases remained unmatched.

The rearrangement joins TRBV4-2 to TRBJ1-5, with a tentative D call TRBD1 (5 bases). Germline CDR1 reads LGHNA; CDR2 reads YNFKEQ. This CDR3 has 16 residues. With 1 base removed from V and 6 bases from J, the gap between germline ends came to 16 bases. The CDR3 here is CASSQAGTEPPQPQHF. Written as DNA, the CDR3 is TGTGCCAGCAGCCAAGCCGGGACCGAGCCACCTCAGCCCCAGCATTTT.

The chain has TRBV19 and TRBJ1-2; 9 bases are shared with TRBD1. V trimming: 5 bases; J trimming: 8 bases; junction bases outside the gene matches: 15. The CDR3 contains 16 residues. The V gene's germline CDR1 is LNHDA and CDR2 SQIVND (reference sequence). CDR3 protein: CASSVTRDREEWGYTF. Here the CDR3 DNA reads TGTGCCAGTAGTGTCACCCGGGACAGGGAGGAATGGGGCTACACCTTC.

About this clone: Other DNA sequences in the sample encode the same CDR3. This sequence joins TRBV29-1 and TRBJ1-5, with TRBD1 identical over 8 bases. The V gene's germline CDR1 is SQVTM and CDR2 ANQGSEA. The V and J ends lost 4 bases and 4 bases, in that order; junction bases with no gene match: 3. The CDR3 is made up of 13 amino acids. CDR3 sequence: CSVGQGANQPQHF. The DNA for the CDR3 is TGCAGCGTTGGGCAGGGGGCAAATCAGCCCCAGCATTTT.

This clone has only one observation. V usage is TRBV9 and J usage is TRBJ1-3, with D perhaps TRBD1 (6 bases). The length of the CDR3 is 15 residues. CDR1 is SGDLS, CDR2 YYNGEE, per germline. Trimming took off 4 bases at V and 4 bases at J, with 15 bases between the two ends. Here the CDR3 reads CASSPQGLDGNTIYF. CDR3 bases: TGTGCCAGCAGCCCTCAGGGGCTAGACGGAAACACCATATATTTT.

J is TRBJ2-7 and V is TRBV7-9, with TRBD2 matching over 9 bases. The CDR3 runs to 14 residues. The V gene end was trimmed by 10 bases and the J gene end by 3 bases; junction bases not matched to a gene: 10. Germline CDR1 is SEHNR and CDR2 is FQNEAQ (reference sequence). The CDR3 reads CAIRPGTSSYEQYF. CDR3 nucleotides: TGTGCCATCCGTCCAGGGACTAGCAGCTACGAGCAGTACTTC.

This sequence joins TRBV28 and TRBJ1-6; D unclear. The CDR3 extends over 14 amino acids. The germline V gene encodes CDR1 MDHEN and CDR2 SYDVKM. The V gene lost 0 bases and the J gene lost 4 bases, with 4 bases spanning the gap. The chain's CDR3 is CASSLWGYNSPLHF. Written as DNA, the CDR3 is TGTGCCAGCAGTTTATGGGGGTATAATTCACCCCTCCACTTT.

In DNA form, the CDR3 reads TGTGCCACCAGCAAAAATCGGGACAGGGAACTGTTTTTT. Its protein product is CATSKNRDRELFF. This chain connects TRBV15 to TRBJ1-4; 9 bases are shared with TRBD1. With V trimmed by 4 bases and J by 12 bases, 6 bases remained unmatched. Germline V CDR1 and CDR2: LNHNV, YYDKDF (reference sequence). The CDR3 spans 13 residues.